The following is a T cell receptor beta chain sequence with its context. This sample stems from a study of T cells in women clearing cervical HPV infection. Study-wide context: Case blood drawn at lesion detection; control blood after infection cleared. Cases' blood sampling followed lesion detection by median roughly 160 days (90 to 200).

The protocol was immunoSEQ multiplex PCR, while the TCRdb copy is restricted to in-frame clones and leaves out a portion. The listing records tens of thousands of clones. Prevalent HPV16 infections were excluded; only incident single HPV16 infections included. HPV was found by MY09/MY11 PCR and dot-blot genotyping. The TCR originated in a woman between 18 and 70 years old with a cervical HPV16 infection that either progressed to CIN3+ or cleared (not recorded which). Sequenced material: blood buffy coat.

The CDR3 spells CASSTEEKLFF. The CDR3 DNA, read in part, is TGTGCCAGCAGTACAGAGGAAAAA. The chain uses TRBV7-9 and TRBJ1-4; D is ambiguous. Read coverage stops 3 residues before the CDR3 terminus; the germline J gene supplies the remainder. Germline V gene sequence: CDR1 SEHNR, CDR2 FQNEAQ (reference sequence). The CDR3 has 11 residues. Trimming cost V 6 bases and J 8 bases, with 7 bases left between them.